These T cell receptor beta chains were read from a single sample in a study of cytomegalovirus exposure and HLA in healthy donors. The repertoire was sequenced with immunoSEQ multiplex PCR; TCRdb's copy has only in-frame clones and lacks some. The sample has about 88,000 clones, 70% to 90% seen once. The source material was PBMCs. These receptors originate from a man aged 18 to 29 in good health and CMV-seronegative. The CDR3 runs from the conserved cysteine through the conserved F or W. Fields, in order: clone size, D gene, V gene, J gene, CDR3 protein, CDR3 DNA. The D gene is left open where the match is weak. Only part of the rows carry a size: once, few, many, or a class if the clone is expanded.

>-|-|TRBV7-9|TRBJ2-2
CASSLKGYRNTGELFF
TGTGCCAGCAGCTTAAAGGGGTACAGGAACACCGGGGAGCTGTTTTTT
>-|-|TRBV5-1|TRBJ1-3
CASRVGAGNTIYF
TGCGCCAGCAGGGTAGGGGCTGGAAACACCATATATTTT
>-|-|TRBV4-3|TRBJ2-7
CASSQGAQGFPYEQYF
TGCGCCAGCAGCCAAGGGGCCCAGGGGTTCCCCTACGAGCAGTACTTC
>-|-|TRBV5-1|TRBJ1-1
CASSVDDRSTEAFF
TGCGCCAGCAGTGTGGATGATAGGAGCACTGAAGCTTTCTTT
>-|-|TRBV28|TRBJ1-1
CASSPARGFVTEAFF
TGTGCCAGCAGCCCCGCCCGGGGTTTTGTTACTGAAGCTTTCTTT
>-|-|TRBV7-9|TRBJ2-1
CSSSLVSDEQFF
TGTTCCAGCAGCTTAGTGTCCGATGAGCAGTTCTTC
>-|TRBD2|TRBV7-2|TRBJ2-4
CASSQGTRRLRRPNIQYF
TGTGCCAGCAGCCAAGGGACTAGAAGGCTTAGACGACCAAACATTCAGTACTTC
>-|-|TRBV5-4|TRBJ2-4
CASSPTGYGNIQYF
TGTGCCAGCAGCCCGACGGGTTATGGAAACATTCAGTACTTC
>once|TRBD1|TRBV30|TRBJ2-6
CAWSTGTGILSGANVLTF
TGTGCCTGGAGTACAGGGACAGGAATCCTATCTGGGGCCAACGTCCTGACTTTC
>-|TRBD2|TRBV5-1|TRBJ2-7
CAATQRDFSYEQYF
TGCGCCGCCACCCAGCGGGACTTCTCCTACGAGCAGTACTTC
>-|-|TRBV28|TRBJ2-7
CASSSFGWEQYF
TGTGCCAGCAGTTCATTCGGTTGGGAGCAGTACTTC
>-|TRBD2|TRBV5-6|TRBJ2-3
CASSLLAGVSSADTQYF
TGTGCCAGCAGCCTACTAGCGGGAGTATCTTCGGCAGATACGCAGTATTTT
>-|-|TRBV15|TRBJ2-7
CATSRDLGASYEQYF
TGTGCCACCAGCAGGGATCTGGGGGCTTCCTACGAGCAGTACTTC
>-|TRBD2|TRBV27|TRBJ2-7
CASKMDGRFSYEQYF
TGTGCCAGCAAAATGGACGGGAGGTTCTCCTACGAGCAGTACTTC
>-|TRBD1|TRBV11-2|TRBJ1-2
CASSLNRGGYTF
TGTGCCAGCAGCTTAAACAGGGGTGGCTACACCTTC
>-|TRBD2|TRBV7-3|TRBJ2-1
CASSLRPGLAANEQFF
TGTGCCAGCAGCCTGCGGCCGGGACTAGCTGCAAATGAGCAGTTCTTC
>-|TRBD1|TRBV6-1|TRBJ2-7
CASRTGTGRDEQYF
TGTGCCAGCAGGACCGGGACAGGGCGGGACGAGCAGTACTTC
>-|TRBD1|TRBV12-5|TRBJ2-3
CASGLGTGGPDTQYF
TGTGCTAGTGGTTTGGGGACAGGGGGCCCAGATACGCAGTATTTT
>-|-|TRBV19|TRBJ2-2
CASRGGAGANTGELFF
TGTGCCAGTAGGGGGGGGGCGGGAGCGAACACCGGGGAGCTGTTTTTT
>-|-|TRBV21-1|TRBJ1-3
CASSPGHFSGNTIYF
TGTGCCAGCAGCCCAGGACACTTCTCTGGAAACACCATATATTTT
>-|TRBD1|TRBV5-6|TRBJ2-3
CASSLNRGIGTDTQYF
TGTGCCAGCAGCCTAAACAGGGGCATAGGCACAGATACGCAGTATTTT
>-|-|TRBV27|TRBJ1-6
CASTEIQGSGNSPLHF
TGTGCCAGCACCGAGATCCAGGGGAGTGGGAATTCACCCCTCCACTTT
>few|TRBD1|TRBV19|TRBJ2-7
CANGQGLYEQYF
TGTGCGAACGGACAGGGCTTATACGAGCAGTACTTC
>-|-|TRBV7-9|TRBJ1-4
CASSLDRVATNEKLFF
TGTGCCAGCAGCTTAGACAGGGTGGCAACTAATGAAAAACTGTTTTTT
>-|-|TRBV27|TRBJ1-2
CASRSFGGYTF
TGTGCCAGCAGATCCTTCGGTGGCTACACCTTC
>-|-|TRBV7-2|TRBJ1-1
CASSFRRGAIVTEAFF
TGTGCCAGCAGCTTCCGTCGGGGGGCTATAGTCACTGAAGCTTTCTTT
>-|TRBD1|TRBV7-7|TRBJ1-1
CASSSGQGTEAFF
TGTGCCAGCAGCTCGGGACAGGGGACTGAAGCTTTCTTT
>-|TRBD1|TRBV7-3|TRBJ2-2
CASSLETGGIGELFF
TGTGCCAGCAGCTTAGAAACAGGGGGTATCGGGGAGCTGTTTTTT
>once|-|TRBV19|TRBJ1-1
CASSANRASNTEAFF
TGTGCCAGTAGTGCGAACAGGGCTTCGAACACTGAAGCTTTCTTT
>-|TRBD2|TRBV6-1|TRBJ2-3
CASSETRNRGLAGDNTQYF
TGTGCCAGCAGTGAAACCCGAAACAGGGGACTAGCGGGAGATAACACGCAGTATTTT
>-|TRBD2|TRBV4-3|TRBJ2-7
CASSPAVAGGPYEQYF
TGCGCCAGCAGCCCTGCTGTCGCGGGAGGGCCGTACGAGCAGTACTTC
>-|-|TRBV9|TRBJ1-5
CASSAGSNQPQHF
TGTGCCAGCAGCGCAGGTAGCAATCAGCCCCAGCATTTT